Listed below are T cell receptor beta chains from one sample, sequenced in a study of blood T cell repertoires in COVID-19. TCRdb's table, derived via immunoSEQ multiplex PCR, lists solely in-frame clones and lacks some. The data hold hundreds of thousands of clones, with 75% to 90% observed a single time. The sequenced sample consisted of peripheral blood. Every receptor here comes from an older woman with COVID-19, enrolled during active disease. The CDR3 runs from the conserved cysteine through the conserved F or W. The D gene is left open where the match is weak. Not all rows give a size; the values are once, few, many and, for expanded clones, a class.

TGTGCCAGCAGCTCAAGCGGGGTGACGAACACCGGGGAGCTGTTTTTT	CASSSSGVTNTGELFF	TRBV4-2	-	TRBD2	TRBJ2-2
TGTGCCAGCAGCCCAGGGGCGTTTAGGACTGAAGCTTTCTTT	CASSPGAFRTEAFF	TRBV2	few	-	TRBJ1-1
TGTGCCAGCAGCTCGGGACTCCTTTCCGGGGAGCTGTTTTTT	CASSSGLLSGELFF	TRBV7-9	-	-	TRBJ2-2
TGCGCCAGCAGCCAAGATGCGGGGGCGGGGGAGACCCAGTACTTC	CASSQDAGAGETQYF	TRBV4-3	-	-	TRBJ2-5
TGTGCCAGCAACCAACGGGACACCTCCTACGAGCAGTACTTC	CASNQRDTSYEQYF	TRBV11-2	-	-	TRBJ2-7
TGTGCCAGCAGTTCCGTGGACAGGGGATTGGGGGAGCAGTACTTC	CASSSVDRGLGEQYF	TRBV6-6	-	TRBD1	TRBJ2-7
TGCGCCAGCAGGTTTGGACAGGGAAATTCACCCCTCCACTTT	CASRFGQGNSPLHF	TRBV5-1	-	TRBD1	TRBJ1-6
TGCGCCAGCAGGGGACTAGCCGGAGGAAGTGCGAACACCGGGGAGCTGTTTTTT	CASRGLAGGSANTGELFF	TRBV10-2	-	TRBD2	TRBJ2-2
TGTGCCAGCAGCCTCCAAGGGGATAGCAATCAGCCCCAGCATTTT	CASSLQGDSNQPQHF	TRBV7-2	-	-	TRBJ1-5
TGCGCCAGCAGCTCTGAAACAGGGGGAAGCTCCTACGAGCAGTACTTC	CASSSETGGSSYEQYF	TRBV5-1	-	TRBD1	TRBJ2-7
TGTGCCACCCGGACAGGGCCAGGCACAGATACGCAGTATTTT	CATRTGPGTDTQYF	TRBV19	-	TRBD1	TRBJ2-3
TGTGCCAGCAGCACCGGACTAGCGGGGGGGCGAGAGACCCAGTACTTC	CASSTGLAGGRETQYF	TRBV7-2	-	TRBD2	TRBJ2-5
TGTGCCAGCAGTGAGGACAGGGAGGTAAACCAGCCCCAGCATTTT	CASSEDREVNQPQHF	TRBV28	few	TRBD1	TRBJ1-5
TGTGCCAGCAGCTCGGCAGGGGACCCCTACGAGCAGTACTTC	CASSSAGDPYEQYF	TRBV13	-	-	TRBJ2-7
TGTGCCTGGAGTGGAGGACAAGCCTACGAGCAGTACTTC	CAWSGGQAYEQYF	TRBV30	-	-	TRBJ2-7
TGTGCCAGCAGTCCGGACAGGGTGGGCACTGAAGCTTTCTTT	CASSPDRVGTEAFF	TRBV27	-	TRBD1	TRBJ1-1
TGTGCCAGCAGCTTGAACTATGATAATTCACCCCTCCACTTT	CASSLNYDNSPLHF	TRBV5-6	-	-	TRBJ1-6
TGTGCCAGCTCACCACGGGGACAGGGGGTGGATCAGCCCCAGCATTTT	CASSPRGQGVDQPQHF	TRBV18	-	TRBD1	TRBJ1-5
TGTGCCAGCAGCCAAGATAGTGGCGGGGGGCGTACAGATACGCAGTATTTT	CASSQDSGGGRTDTQYF	TRBV3-1/TRBV3-2	-	TRBD2	TRBJ2-3
TGCGCCAGCAGCTTGGCCGGGGAGCGGGGGGAGCAGTACTTC	CASSLAGERGEQYF	TRBV5-1	-	TRBD2	TRBJ2-7
TGCGCCAGCAGCCTAACAGGGAATCAGCCCCAGCATTTT	CASSLTGNQPQHF	TRBV4-3	-	-	TRBJ1-5
TGTGCCAGCAGAGCCGGACTAGTAACCTACGAGCAGTACTTC	CASRAGLVTYEQYF	TRBV2	-	TRBD2	TRBJ2-7
TGCGCCAGCAGCTTGGACCCCGGGACAGGGCAATATGGCTACACCTTC	CASSLDPGTGQYGYTF	TRBV5-1	-	TRBD1	TRBJ1-2
TGCGCCAGCAGCCAGGCCCGGGAGGAGTCTGGGGCCAACGTCCTGACTTTC	CASSQAREESGANVLTF	TRBV4-3	-	TRBD2	TRBJ2-6
TGTGCCAGCAGCCCGGTGCCAGGGGGCATGGTCGAGCAGTACTTC	CASSPVPGGMVEQYF	TRBV3-1/TRBV3-2	-	TRBD1	TRBJ2-7
TGTGCCAGCAGTAGAGACAGGGGACAGCCCCAGCATTTT	CASSRDRGQPQHF	TRBV5-4	-	TRBD1	TRBJ1-5
TGCGCCAGCAGCTCGGAGGCACAGGGAGTGGAAAAACTGTTTTTT	CASSSEAQGVEKLFF	TRBV5-1	-	-	TRBJ1-4
TGTGCCAGCATTCCAGGGGCCCGCTCTGGAAACACCATATATTTT	CASIPGARSGNTIYF	TRBV19	-	-	TRBJ1-3
TGTGCCAGCAGTTTCGTCGGGACAGGGGGAACAGATACGCAGTATTTT	CASSFVGTGGTDTQYF	TRBV28	-	TRBD1	TRBJ2-3
TGTGCCAGCAGCCAAGATGGCACAGGGAGCACTGAAGCTTTCTTT	CASSQDGTGSTEAFF	TRBV3-1/TRBV3-2	few	-	TRBJ1-1
TGTGCCAGCATTAGCGGGGGTTTAAAGACCCAGTACTTC	CASISGGLKTQYF	TRBV28	-	TRBD2	TRBJ2-5
TGTGCCAGCAGCGCCCCTTTATCTAACTATGGCTACACCTTC	CASSAPLSNYGYTF	TRBV9	once	-	TRBJ1-2
TGTGCCAGCAGCGGTCAGATGAACACTGAAGCTTTCTTT	CASSGQMNTEAFF	TRBV11-2	-	-	TRBJ1-1
TGTGCCAGCAGTTTTTATACAGTCTACGGCTACACCTTC	CASSFYTVYGYTF	TRBV28	-	-	TRBJ1-2
TGCGCCAGCAGATCAGACAGGGGAGGCACAGATACGCAGTATTTT	CASRSDRGGTDTQYF	TRBV5-1	once	TRBD1	TRBJ2-3
TGTGCCAGCAGCCAAGATTCTCCTAGCGGGGGTTACAATGAGCAGTTCTTC	CASSQDSPSGGYNEQFF	TRBV3-1/TRBV3-2	-	TRBD2	TRBJ2-1
TGTGCCAGCAGCGCCTCAGGGGGCCGAGGGACTGAAGCTTTCTTT	CASSASGGRGTEAFF	TRBV7-9	-	TRBD1	TRBJ1-1
TGTGCCAGCAGCTTAGATGCGGGACAGCTATCACCCCTCCACTTT	CASSLDAGQLSPLHF	TRBV7-2	-	TRBD1	TRBJ1-6
TGCGCCAGCAGCTTGGCCTTTGGACAGGGAATGATCGGGGAGCTGTTTTTT	CASSLAFGQGMIGELFF	TRBV5-1	-	TRBD1	TRBJ2-2
TGTGCCAGCAGCTTTAACCCCCCGGGGGGTGGGGAGACCCAGTACTTC	CASSFNPPGGGETQYF	TRBV7-2	-	TRBD2	TRBJ2-5
TGCGCCAGGAGGGGACAGGGCGACGAGCAGTACTTC	CARRGQGDEQYF	TRBV5-1	-	TRBD1	TRBJ2-7
TGTGCCAGCAGCATCCAACTAGCGGGGGGCGAAGAGACCCAGTACTTC	CASSIQLAGGEETQYF	TRBV9	-	TRBD2	TRBJ2-5
TGTGCCAGTAGTGCAACAGGGGGCATTAACTATGGCTACACCTTC	CASSATGGINYGYTF	TRBV19	-	TRBD1	TRBJ1-2
TGTGCCAGCAGCAATCGTGGCGGCACAGGGAACTATGGCTACACCTTC	CASSNRGGTGNYGYTF	TRBV3-1/TRBV3-2	-	-	TRBJ1-2
TGTGCCAGCAGCCAATTTCCGACTCAAAACTATGGCTACACCTTC	CASSQFPTQNYGYTF	TRBV3-1/TRBV3-2	few	-	TRBJ1-2
TGTGCCAGCACCCCCGGCGGTGCTCTCAACGAGCAGTACTTC	CASTPGGALNEQYF	TRBV7-2	-	-	TRBJ2-7
TGCGCCAGCAGCCAAGAAGGGGAGGGCCTCTATGGCTACACCTTC	CASSQEGEGLYGYTF	TRBV4-1	-	-	TRBJ1-2
TGTGCCAGTAGTATGGGTAGCGGGGGGGCAACAAGCACAGATACGCAGTATTTT	CASSMGSGGATSTDTQYF	TRBV19	-	TRBD2	TRBJ2-3
TGTGCCAGTAGTACGAGTCTCAATCAGCCCCAGCATTTT	CASSTSLNQPQHF	TRBV19	-	-	TRBJ1-5
TGTGCCATCAGCTCGACAGATAACTATGGCTACACCTTC	CAISSTDNYGYTF	TRBV10-3	-	-	TRBJ1-2
TGTGCCTGGAGTGAGGGGAATTCACCCCTCCACTTT	CAWSEGNSPLHF	TRBV30	once	-	TRBJ1-6
TGTGCCAGTAGTACCTGGGGGACAGGGAACACTGAAGCTTTCTTT	CASSTWGTGNTEAFF	TRBV19	-	TRBD1	TRBJ1-1